The rows below give T cell receptor beta chains drawn from one sample of a study of CD8 T cells in ankylosing spondylitis. TCRdb re-analysed the 5' RACE reads in MiXCR, keeping a single row per CDR3 protein. The sample lists 300,000 to 350,000 distinct CDR3 sequences, roughly 11% occurring once. Sequencing input: blood, either unsorted or a sorted T cell fraction (not recorded which). These receptors were collected from a female donor with ankylosing spondylitis or in good health (not recorded which). The CDR3 runs from the conserved cysteine through the conserved F or W. Fields, in order: V gene, clone size, J gene, D gene, CDR3 protein, CDR3 DNA. The D gene is left open where the match is weak. Some rows have no size entry. The others give once, few or many, or a class for an expanded clone.

V gene: TRBV5-1
clone size: few
J gene: TRBJ2-7
D gene: -
CDR3 protein: CASSLPTVYEQYF
CDR3 DNA: TGCGCCAGCAGCTTACCGACCGTCTACGAGCAGTACTTC

V gene: TRBV7-2
clone size: few
J gene: TRBJ2-1
D gene: TRBD2
CDR3 protein: CASSLRSGGEYNEQFF
CDR3 DNA: TGTGCCAGCAGCCTCAGAAGCGGGGGGGAATACAATGAGCAGTTCTTC

V gene: TRBV27
clone size: many
J gene: TRBJ1-1
D gene: -
CDR3 protein: CASSSPGEAKTEAFF
CDR3 DNA: TGTGCCAGCAGTTCACCGGGGGAAGCGAAGACTGAAGCTTTCTTT

V gene: TRBV7-2
clone size: few
J gene: TRBJ1-2
D gene: TRBD1
CDR3 protein: CASSFAAFRGRDGYTF
CDR3 DNA: TGTGCCAGCAGCTTCGCTGCCTTCAGGGGGCGGGATGGCTACACCTTC

V gene: TRBV5-1
clone size: many
J gene: TRBJ1-2
D gene: -
CDR3 protein: CASSPRTGKAERYTF
CDR3 DNA: TGCGCCAGCAGCCCACGAACAGGGAAGGCGGAGCGCTACACCTTC

V gene: TRBV6-1
clone size: many
J gene: TRBJ1-1
D gene: -
CDR3 protein: CATQGNTEAFF
CDR3 DNA: TGTGCCACCCAGGGGAACACTGAAGCTTTCTTT

V gene: TRBV29-1
clone size: -
J gene: TRBJ2-3
D gene: TRBD1
CDR3 protein: CSVETGGTDTQYF
CDR3 DNA: TGCAGCGTTGAAACAGGGGGCACAGATACGCAGTATTTT

V gene: TRBV29-1
clone size: many
J gene: TRBJ2-1
D gene: -
CDR3 protein: CSVEGGHFRGNEQFF
CDR3 DNA: TGCAGCGTTGAGGGGGGGCACTTTCGGGGCAATGAGCAGTTCTTC

V gene: TRBV7-2
clone size: many
J gene: TRBJ2-3
D gene: TRBD1
CDR3 protein: CASSPQGQSTDTQYF
CDR3 DNA: TGTGCCAGCAGCCCCCAGGGACAGAGCACAGATACGCAGTATTTT

V gene: TRBV11-1
clone size: few
J gene: TRBJ2-1
D gene: -
CDR3 protein: CASSLVNTARGNYNEQFF
CDR3 DNA: TGTGCCAGCAGCTTAGTAAATACAGCTAGAGGGAACTACAATGAGCAGTTCTTC

V gene: TRBV20-1
clone size: many
J gene: TRBJ1-6
D gene: -
CDR3 protein: CSANGGYNSPLHF
CDR3 DNA: TGCAGTGCTAACGGGGGCTATAATTCACCCCTCCACTTT

V gene: TRBV4-2
clone size: many
J gene: TRBJ1-1
D gene: -
CDR3 protein: CASSQDVMVNTEAFF
CDR3 DNA: TGTGCCAGCAGCCAAGATGTGATGGTGAACACTGAAGCTTTCTTT

V gene: TRBV12-3/TRBV12-4
clone size: many
J gene: TRBJ1-5
D gene: -
CDR3 protein: CASSPSTVSFNQPQHF
CDR3 DNA: TGTGCCAGCAGCCCTAGTACGGTTAGCTTCAATCAGCCCCAGCATTTT

V gene: TRBV20-1
clone size: many
J gene: TRBJ2-1
D gene: TRBD2
CDR3 protein: CSARGLADNEQFF
CDR3 DNA: TGCAGTGCTAGGGGACTAGCGGACAATGAGCAGTTCTTC

V gene: TRBV29-1
clone size: many
J gene: TRBJ1-2
D gene: -
CDR3 protein: CSVEGGQIGAYGYTF
CDR3 DNA: TGCAGCGTTGAAGGCGGACAGATTGGAGCCTATGGCTACACCTTC

V gene: TRBV6-5
clone size: few
J gene: TRBJ2-7
D gene: TRBD2
CDR3 protein: CASSYLASSGGLTYEQYF
CDR3 DNA: TGTGCCAGCAGTTATTTAGCTAGTTCGGGAGGGTTAACCTACGAGCAGTACTTC

V gene: TRBV5-1
clone size: few
J gene: TRBJ2-5
D gene: TRBD2
CDR3 protein: CASSADQPGLDPRWF
CDR3 DNA: TGCGCCAGCAGCGCGGACCAACCGGGACTAGATCCCCGGTGGTTC

V gene: TRBV7-9
clone size: many
J gene: TRBJ2-3
D gene: TRBD2
CDR3 protein: CASSSGLAGVGDTQYF
CDR3 DNA: TGTGCCAGCAGCTCGGGACTAGCGGGAGTGGGGGATACGCAGTATTTT

V gene: TRBV7-3
clone size: few
J gene: TRBJ2-1
D gene: TRBD2
CDR3 protein: CASSISGGSYNEQFF
CDR3 DNA: TGTGCCAGCAGCATCAGCGGGGGCTCCTACAATGAGCAGTTCTTC

V gene: TRBV18
clone size: many
J gene: TRBJ1-2
D gene: -
CDR3 protein: CASSPMEGKANGYTF
CDR3 DNA: TGTGCCAGCTCACCGATGGAGGGGAAGGCTAATGGCTACACCTTC

V gene: TRBV5-5
clone size: few
J gene: TRBJ2-7
D gene: -
CDR3 protein: CASSSLPPGSSYEQYF
CDR3 DNA: TGTGCCAGCAGCTCCCTCCCCCCGGGAAGCTCCTACGAGCAGTACTTC

V gene: TRBV20-1
clone size: -
J gene: TRBJ2-7
D gene: -
CDR3 protein: CSARDLESMGGLEQYF
CDR3 DNA: TGCAGTGCTAGAGATCTGGAGTCGATGGGAGGACTCGAGCAGTACTTC

V gene: TRBV5-1
clone size: -
J gene: TRBJ1-5
D gene: -
CDR3 protein: CASSISGVSNQPQHF
CDR3 DNA: TGCGCCAGCAGCATCTCGGGCGTTAGCAATCAGCCCCAGCATTTT

V gene: TRBV29-1
clone size: many
J gene: TRBJ2-5
D gene: -
CDR3 protein: CSVARTVETQYF
CDR3 DNA: TGCAGCGTTGCCAGGACAGTGGAGACCCAGTACTTC

V gene: TRBV19
clone size: -
J gene: TRBJ1-5
D gene: TRBD1
CDR3 protein: CASSTDNRGGQPQHF
CDR3 DNA: TGTGCCAGTAGTACAGACAACAGGGGTGGTCAGCCCCAGCATTTT